These 25 T cell receptor beta chains were all obtained from the same sample, sequenced in a study of CXCR3-negative and CXCR3-positive naive CD8 T cells (dated by TCRdb to about 2019). These reads were obtained on a NextSeq 550. The Human TCR Profiling Kit (MiLaboratory) was used to make UMI-labeled 5' RACE TRB cDNA libraries. After the reads were reprocessed by TCRdb, one entry was made per CDR3 protein sequence, with no DNA. This sample's table contains about 120,000 distinct CDR3 sequences. The ten largest clones capture approximately 0.29% of the sample. Sequenced sample: naive CXCR3- CD8+ T cells from blood. The cell subset or site label here, explained by the study, means: CD45RO-CCR7+CD27+CD95- naive CD8+ T cells lacking CXCR3 (TNR3-). The receptors originated from a human donor in good health. Some clones in this sample may be carry-over from other donors' samples.

The chain links TRBV7-2 to TRBJ2-3; checking the TCRdb D call of TRBD2 is not possible without DNA. The CDR3 loop spans 17 amino acids. Germline CDR1 SGHTA, CDR2 FQGNSA. The CDR3 sequence is CASSPRWVAGDSDTQYF.

This chain uses TRBV5-1 with TRBJ2-7; TCRdb picks TRBD1, but there is no DNA to check that call. Germline CDR1 reads SGHRS; CDR2 reads YFSETQ. CDR3 size: 16 residues. CDR3 in amino acids: CASSSTAVAGGYEQYF.

This chain connects TRBV28 to TRBJ2-2; the TCRdb call, TRBD1, lacks DNA for checking. This CDR3 has 13 amino acids. CDR1 is MDHEN and CDR2 is SYDVKM in the germline V gene. The CDR3 protein is CASSGSYTGELFF.

The chain is built from TRBV6-2 or TRBV6-3 and TRBJ2-7; as DNA is missing, the TRBD1 call by TCRdb cannot be tested. The CDR3 loop spans 15 amino acids. Per the germline V gene, CDR1 is MNHEY and CDR2 is SVGEGT. The CDR3 spells CASSYFPGPTDEQYF.

The rearrangement links TRBV9 to TRBJ2-4; TCRdb calls TRBD2, which cannot be checked without DNA. Germline CDR1 is SGDLS and CDR2 is YYNGEE. The CDR3 is made up of 15 amino acids. The chain's CDR3 is CASSAGLAGRNIQYF.

V gene TRBV5-1 combines with J gene TRBJ1-1; TCRdb's D call, TRBD1, is unchecked because there is no DNA. This CDR3 is built from 15 residues. Germline V lookup: CDR1 SGHRS, CDR2 YFSETQ. Here the CDR3 reads CASSQSRGTPGEAFF.

The rearrangement joins TRBV12-3 or TRBV12-4 to TRBJ2-5; with no DNA, the TCRdb D assignment of TRBD2 cannot be verified. The CDR3 contains 13 residues. The CDR3 region is CASSQSGEETQYF.

V and J are TRBV29-1 and TRBJ2-2; TCRdb selects TRBD2, and the lack of DNA leaves this call unchecked. The CDR3 is 12 residues long. Germline CDR1 is SQVTM and CDR2 is ANQGSEA. This CDR3 reads CSVESGGGELFF.

The V and J genes are TRBV6-2 or TRBV6-3 and TRBJ1-5. Germline CDR1 and CDR2: MNHEY and SVGEGT. The CDR3 length is 17 residues. CDR3 residues: CASSTGLGRSSNQPQHF.

The chain uses TRBV20-1 and TRBJ2-5; the TCRdb D gene call, TRBD2, has no DNA to confirm it. The CDR3 is 16 residues long. CDR1 and CDR2 (germline): DFQATT, SNEGSKA (reference sequence). The CDR3 reads CSATMLAGGSEETQYF.

The chain links TRBV3-1 to TRBJ2-1; absent DNA, TCRdb's TRBD2 call cannot be checked. Germline V gene data show CDR1 as LGHDT and CDR2 as YNNKEL (reference sequence). The CDR3 is 15 amino acids. The CDR3 spells CASSQDAGADNEQSF.

The J gene is TRBJ2-3, the V gene TRBV20-1; TCRdb selects TRBD2, and the lack of DNA leaves this call unchecked. The CDR3 totals 15 residues. The V gene's germline CDR1 is DFQATT and CDR2 SNEGSKA (reference sequence). This CDR3 is CSAMEPSRGRDTQYF.

The chain has TRBV20-1 and TRBJ2-7. Per germline, CDR1 DFQATT and CDR2 SNEGSKA (reference sequence). CDR3 length: 15 amino acids. CDR3 sequence: CSARDYSGSSYEQYF.

The chain has TRBV29-1 and TRBJ2-1; TCRdb designates TRBD1, a call that cannot be tested without DNA. CDR1 and CDR2 (germline): SQVTM, ANQGSEA. This CDR3 region has 15 residues. CDR3: CSVEDGTYSYNEQFF.

The genes are TRBV29-1 and TRBJ2-7. CDR3 size: 12 residues. Germline loops: CDR1 SQVTM, CDR2 ANQGSEA. CDR3 region: CSVELATYEQYF.

The rearrangement uses TRBV27 and TRBJ1-6; TCRdb returns TRBD1, unconfirmable since there is no DNA. The V gene's germline CDR1 is MNHEY and CDR2 SMNVEV (reference sequence). The CDR3 covers 17 residues. This chain's CDR3 is CASSLSRDRGIYSPLHF.

The chain is built from TRBV18 and TRBJ1-2; the D call of TRBD1 rests on TCRdb alone, since no DNA is present to check it. Germline CDR1 reads KGHSH; CDR2 reads LQKENI. The length of the CDR3 is 13 residues. The CDR3 spells CASSSVKGDGYTF.

The chain links TRBV12-3 or TRBV12-4 to TRBJ2-7. The CDR3 contains 14 residues. The CDR3: CASTDGRNSYEQYF.

The chain recombines TRBV29-1 with TRBJ2-7; TCRdb selects TRBD2, and the lack of DNA leaves this call unchecked. CDR3 size: 19 residues. The germline V gene has CDR1 SQVTM and CDR2 ANQGSEA. The CDR3 loop is CSVEGLSSGLAGLGYEQYF.

The chain has TRBV5-4 and TRBJ2-3. CDR1 is SGHNT and CDR2 is YYREEE in the germline V gene (reference sequence). CDR3 length: 15 amino acids. CDR3 region: CASSLAVEVAATQYF.

V is TRBV14 and J is TRBJ2-7; the D call of TRBD1 rests on TCRdb alone, since no DNA is present to check it. The CDR3 loop spans 15 amino acids. Germline loops: CDR1 SGHDN, CDR2 FVKESK. The CDR3: CASSPLTVGGYEQYF.

V and J are TRBV7-8 and TRBJ1-5; lacking DNA, the TRBD1 call made by TCRdb goes unchecked. The CDR3 has 21 amino acids. CDR1 is SGHVS and CDR2 is FQNEAQ in the germline V gene. CDR3 loop: CASSLVPPGTGGESRNQPQHF.

CDR3 in amino acids: CSVRTGKTDTQYF. The chain employs TRBV29-1 and TRBJ2-3; the TRBD1 assignment by TCRdb is unverifiable without DNA. The CDR3 spans 13 residues. Germline CDR1 and CDR2: SQVTM and ANQGSEA.

The J gene is TRBJ1-1, the V gene TRBV6-5. The CDR3 covers 12 residues. Germline-derived CDR1 and CDR2 are MNHEY and SVGAGI. The CDR3: CASSFGRTEAFF.

CDR3 sequence: CASSAGDNEQFF. The chain carries TRBV14 and TRBJ2-1. CDR1 is SGHDN, CDR2 FVKESK, per germline. The CDR3 is 12 amino acids.